This TCR beta chain emerged from a study of post-analysis software for immune sequencing data. Turning to the study itself: Multiple sclerosis in the patients followed relapsing-remitting, secondary progressive and progressive-relapsing courses. Overall study results and limits: Controls significantly exceeded multiple sclerosis patients in normalized Chao1 diversity. Pronounced co-clustering by F measure was evident among identically batched samples. TRBV segments more frequent in patients than in controls numbered roughly 5 and included TRBV5-6, TRBV5-1 and TRBV20-1.

V shed 3 bases, J shed 0 bases, and the junction held 3 bases outside the gene matches. Germline values: CDR1 SQVTM, CDR2 ANQGSEA. This CDR3 region has 14 residues. Researchers reported that TCR beta cDNA libraries carried unique molecular identifiers. The source material, roughly 0.85 to 10 million T cells, gave rise to approximately 520,000 cDNA molecules. One entry per CDR3 protein, called by TCRdb with MiXCR from the PCR reads. The sample includes roughly 430,000 distinct CDR3 sequences, about 40% of them seen just once. Points on this clonotype: The target antigen is unknown.

The rearrangement links TRBV29-1 to TRBJ2-5; 8 positions agree with TRBD1. The sequencing sample was made of blood. The sequence was collected from a girl under 10 years old with multiple sclerosis. The CDR3 is CSVEPRGHQETQYF. The CDR3 DNA reads as TGCAGCGTTGAGCCCAGGGGGCACCAAGAGACCCAGTACTTC.